This TCR beta chain was captured in a study of blood T cell repertoires in COVID-19. Libraries were prepared by immunoSEQ multiplex PCR; TCRdb keeps only in-frame clonotypes and omits some of them. Here the sample spans about 210,000 clones, 84% being singletons. The V end lost 3 bases, the J end lost 6 bases, and 8 bases lay between the germline ends. From germline, CDR1 is LGHNA and CDR2 YSLEER. The CDR3 runs 13 residues. This TCR derives from a man between 50 and 59 years old with active or convalescent COVID-19. Material for sequencing was peripheral blood. The rearrangement joins TRBV4-3 to TRBJ2-2; D perhaps matches TRBD1 (6 bases). Here the CDR3 DNA reads TGCGCCAGCAGCCAGGGACAATCCGGGGAGCTGTTTTTT. Translation gives CASSQGQSGELFF.